The clone carrying this T cell receptor (beta chain) was picked up many times. Its matching antigen is unknown. Indicated time point: persistent/refractory GD, antithyroid drugs over 5 years with positive TRAb. After RNA was extracted from PBMCs, the TCR library was made from it. A blood draw put around 9 milliliters of peripheral blood into EDTA tubes. The CDR3 has 15 amino acids. Germline trimming cut 6 bases from V and 3 bases from J; bases unmatched to any gene: 6. Germline CDR1 SNHLY, CDR2 FYNNEI. This specimen belongs to a study of regulatory T cells in long-lasting Graves disease. Study information: Persistent Graves' disease meant over 5 years of antithyroid drugs with positive TSH receptor antibodies. The study's findings and limits: Under persistent disease, TRBV28, TRBJ1-2 and TRBJ2-5 were used preferentially.

The authors built TCR beta libraries using iRepertoire HTBI primers and Arm-PCR of CDR3 regions. How the authors handled the data: Segment identification across samples yielded some 63 TRBV and approximately 15 TRBJ segments. TCRdb re-derived calls from the multiplex PCR reads in MiXCR, one entry per CDR3 protein. The V and J calls were not made by the authors but by TCRdb's processing. The table has roughly 500,000 distinct CDR3 sequences, about 22% seen once. The chain combines TRBV2 with TRBJ1-1; 11 positions match TRBD1. This receptor was identified in a female donor with Graves disease. The sequenced sample was peripheral blood mononuclear cells (PBMCs), obtained when the disease was refractory, from a patient treated with antithyroid drugs. The CDR3 nucleotides read TGTGCCAGCAGGGACAGGGGGCTTGGGGACACTGAAGCTTTCTTT. Its protein product is CASRDRGLGDTEAFF.